Below, one T cell receptor (beta chain) is given with its context. These data are taken from a study of blood T cell repertoires in COVID-19. Sequenced by immunoSEQ multiplex PCR; TCRdb stores in-frame clones only, minus some. The sample lists 200,000 to 250,000 clones; about 87% were seen once. The trim removed 5 bases at V and 14 bases at J, leaving 8 bases unmatched. Germline V lookup: CDR1 SEHNR, CDR2 FQNEAQ (reference sequence). CDR3 size: 12 residues. The chain recombines TRBV7-9 with TRBJ2-3; 9 bases are a match to TRBD2. The specimen sequenced was peripheral blood. This TCR was sampled from a man aged 25-45 years with COVID-19, enrolled during active disease. The CDR3 DNA sequence: TGTGCCAGCAGCGCCGGGACTAGCCGTGCGTATTTT. This codes for CASSAGTSRAYF.